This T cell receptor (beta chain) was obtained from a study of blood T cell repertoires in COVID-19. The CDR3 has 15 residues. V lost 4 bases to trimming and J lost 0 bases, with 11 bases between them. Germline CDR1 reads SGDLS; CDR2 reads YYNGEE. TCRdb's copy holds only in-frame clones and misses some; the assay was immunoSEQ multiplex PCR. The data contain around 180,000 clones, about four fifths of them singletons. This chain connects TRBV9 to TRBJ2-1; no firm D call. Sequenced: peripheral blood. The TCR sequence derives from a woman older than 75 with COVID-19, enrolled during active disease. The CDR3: CASSPLGTSYNEQFF. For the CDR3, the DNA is TGTGCCAGCAGCCCCCTCGGTACCTCCTACAATGAGCAGTTCTTC.